This T cell receptor beta chain was sequenced for a study of Ad26.COV2.S vaccination and SARS-CoV-2 variants (dated by TCRdb to about 2021). The study in broad terms: Donors in the vaccine arm were drawn from COV1001, a phase I-IIa trial of Ad26.COV2.S in healthy adults that was multicentre, randomized, double-blind and placebo-controlled. Ad26.COV2.S was given intramuscularly at 5x10^10 or 1x10^11 viral particles, as a single shot or as two shots 56 days apart. TCRbeta repertoire sequencing served as the tool for gauging how specific and how broad the SARS-CoV-2-reactive T cell receptors were following Ad26.COV2.S vaccination. A total of around 32 samples were included in the TCR-sequenced set, comprising approximately 20 Ad26.COV2.S vaccine recipients, 5 placebo recipients and 8 SARS-CoV-2 convalescent individuals. Trial participants were randomized into five groups of five: low-dose or high-dose Ad26.COV2.S given once or twice, or placebo on both occasions. Investigators remained blinded to trial group allocation during experiments and outcome assessment. Points the paper makes about the study in general: Vaccine and placebo recipients had comparable non-spike TCR breadth, which fits with the vaccine containing only spike. After vaccination, spike-specific CD8+ and CD4+ T cell responses were reported to show substantial breadth. Comparing responses between vaccine doses or regimens was not something the study was powered to do. The authors noted that total T cell responses may have been underestimated by the TCR breadth and depth analyses. Higher spike-specific TCR breadth was observed in Ad26.COV2.S recipients than in placebo recipients (P = 0.0014).

Notes on this clone: Which antigen it targets is not known. Base qualities are not at hand, and no much larger clone is one base apart.

Sequences MDHEN (CDR1) and SYDVKM (CDR2) are obtained from the germline V gene. The CDR3 sequence holds 14 residues, the cysteine and phenylalanine included. Just CDR3 DNA is preserved here, 42 bases in frame from base 1. V sheds 8 bases and J sheds 8 bases, leaving 18 bases between their ends. The immunoSEQ Assay was the method used to sequence TCRbeta CDR3 regions. After extraction, genomic DNA underwent amplification by bias-controlled multiplex PCR, followed by high-throughput sequencing. For the original study's pipeline: To quantify the absolute abundance of each unique TCRbeta CDR3 region, sequences were collapsed and filtered. T cell fraction was estimated by normalizing TCRbeta template counts to usable DNA, with usable DNA measured through amplification of reference genes found in all nucleated cells. Repertoire TCRs were annotated as SARS-CoV-2-specific by exact matching of V gene, CDR3 amino acid sequence and J gene to a known reactive TCR set. The reference SARS-CoV-2 TCR set came from MIRA and was filtered for enrichment in COVID-19-positive ImmuneCODE repertoires, removing public or cross-reactive TCRs. Using the MIRA antigens, annotated TCRs were further analysed by specific ORF or by position within an ORF. Breadth was defined as annotated unique rearrangements over total unique productive rearrangements; depth was the summed frequency of those rearrangements. Two-sided Wilcoxon rank-sum tests were used to compare TCR breadth between groups. The immuneACCESS repertoire file appears here via TCRdb, limited to in-frame rearrangements. These files lack a portion of the clones; in checked studies, under half of the deficit traces to unresolved V genes, and the cause of the others is not known. V, J and clone size are those of that table, while D and trimming were read from the DNA. In all, the sample holds some 290,000 clones, and about 85% of those were seen once. 2% to 2.5% of the sample goes to the ten largest clones.

The treatment or condition label of this sample denotes: 19 received Ad26.COV2.S at low or high dose, single or two shots; 5 received placebo; per-sample allocation not given. Repertoires of vaccine and placebo recipients were sequenced from samples taken on day 63 after the first injection. Between 29 July and 7 August 2020, Cohort 1b enrolled approximately 26 adults aged 18-55 years at one site in Boston, USA. Ad26.COV2.S was a replication-incompetent adenovirus type 26 vector that expressed a prefusion-stabilized SARS-CoV-2 spike protein derived from the original Wuhan strain. The sequence derives from a person aged 18-65 years who received the Ad26.COV2.S COVID-19 vaccine or a placebo. Recombination joined TRBV28 with TRBJ1-4; TRBD1 is a possible D gene, resting on 6 matching bases. Specimen: peripheral blood, collected in a trial of Ad26.COV2.S vaccine versus placebo. The CDR3: CASRPRGGVEKLFF. The DNA sequence is as follows: TGTGCCAGCCGTCCCAGGGGTGGGGTAGAAAAACTGTTTTTT.